Shown below are 27 T cell receptor beta chains from a single sample sequenced in a study of cytomegalovirus exposure and HLA in healthy donors. It was with 60 Vbeta and 13 Jbeta primers that the PCR ran. Only in-frame clones appear in the TCRdb table, and some are missing; sequencing was by immunoSEQ multiplex PCR. The data contain approximately 140,000 clones, more than 75% of them singletons. Source material: PBMCs. Receptors were obtained from a male donor in good health and CMV-seronegative.

The rearrangement joins TRBV19 to TRBJ1-6, with a possible D match to TRBD1 (5 bases). V gave up 7 bases and J gave up 8 bases, with 18 bases separating them. The CDR3 has 15 residues. CDR1 is LNHDA and CDR2 is SQIVND in the germline V gene (reference sequence). CDR3 loop: CASTSERTLYSPLHF. DNA of the CDR3: TGTGCCAGTACATCGGAACGGACACTATATTCACCCCTCCACTTT.

This chain links TRBV19 with TRBJ2-7; D may be TRBD2 (6 bases). Germline loops: CDR1 LNHDA, CDR2 SQIVND (reference sequence). The CDR3 runs 14 residues. V was cut by 10 bases and J by 2 bases, with 18 bases left in between. The DNA for the CDR3 is TGTGCCATTAGCCGGAGGGGCTCCCCCTACGAGCAGTACTTC. This encodes CAISRRGSPYEQYF.

The rearrangement links TRBV6-6 to TRBJ1-2; 10 bases match TRBD1. From germline, CDR1 is MNHNY and CDR2 SVGAGI (reference sequence). J gave up 7 bases and V 4 bases, and 3 bases lay outside the gene matches. This CDR3 has 13 residues. The CDR3 protein is CASSWGQGSGYTF. The CDR3, as DNA: TGTGCCAGCAGTTGGGGACAGGGGAGTGGCTACACCTTC.

Worth noting for this clone: A read error may account for a junction end that differs from germline. V usage is TRBV6-1 and J usage is TRBJ2-7, with D possibly TRBD2 on 5 matching bases. Germline V gene lookup returns CDR1 MNHNS and CDR2 SASEGT. This CDR3 has 15 amino acids. CDR3 protein: CAISESIGVSYEQYF. In nucleotides, the CDR3 is TGTGCCATCAGTGAGTCGATCGGGGTGTCCTACGAGCAGTACTTC.

The rearrangement uses TRBV5-4 and TRBJ1-2, with 7 bases that match TRBD1. V shed 7 bases, J shed 8 bases, and the junction held 14 bases outside the gene matches. Germline CDR1 reads SGHNT; CDR2 reads YYREEE (reference sequence). The CDR3 sequence is 14 residues long. The CDR3 loop is CASAARGGAWGYTF. Here the CDR3 DNA reads TGTGCCAGCGCCGCGAGAGGGGGCGCGTGGGGCTACACCTTC.

This CDR3 is CASSLLGLRENIQYF. CDR3 nucleotides: TGTGCCAGTAGTCTTCTCGGGTTGAGAGAAAACATTCAGTACTTC. This chain links TRBV19 with TRBJ2-4; D is undetermined. The germline V gene encodes CDR1 LNHDA and CDR2 SQIVND (reference sequence). This CDR3 has 15 residues. V lost 5 bases and J 5 bases, leaving 16 bases between the germline ends.

The rearrangement links TRBV2 to TRBJ1-2; D might be TRBD1 (5 bases). Germline V gene lookup returns CDR1 SNHLY and CDR2 FYNNEI. The CDR3 totals 12 residues. Trimming shortened V by 6 bases and J by 7 bases, and 12 bases separated the two germline ends. DNA for the CDR3: TGTGCCAGCAGCGCAGAGACAGTTGGCTACACCTTC. Translation: CASSAETVGYTF.

This chain uses TRBV20-1 with TRBJ1-1, with 8 nucleotides matching TRBD1. The germline CDR1 and CDR2 sequences are DFQATT and SNEGSKA (reference sequence). This CDR3 has 11 residues. The J segment lost 8 bases and the V segment lost 3 bases, leaving 2 bases of the junction unmatched. CDR3 region: CSASRQGEAFF. The CDR3 nucleotides are TGCAGTGCTAGCAGACAGGGGGAAGCTTTCTTT.

This clone was observed a single time. The genes are TRBV27 and TRBJ2-7, with D possibly matching TRBD2 (7 bases). This CDR3 contains 14 residues. Trimming removed 3 bases from V and 2 bases from J, with 11 bases in between. Germline CDR1 is MNHEY and CDR2 is SMNVEV (reference sequence). The CDR3, as DNA: TGTGCCAGCAGTTTGGGGGGGCCCACCTACGAGCAGTACTTC. It encodes CASSLGGPTYEQYF.

The chain employs TRBV6-5 and TRBJ2-7; 7 bases align to TRBD2. The CDR3 totals 14 residues. V lost 5 bases and J lost 4; bases outside the gene matches: 8. Germline loops: CDR1 MNHEY, CDR2 SVGAGI. The CDR3 sequence is CASSRVGREYEQYF. CDR3 nucleotide sequence: TGTGCCAGCAGTAGGGTAGGGAGGGAATACGAGCAGTACTTC.

This chain connects TRBV7-2 to TRBJ2-3, with a tentative D call TRBD1 (5 bases). The CDR3 contains 14 residues. Germline lookup yields CDR1 SGHTA and CDR2 FQGNSA. The V end was cut by 4 bases, the J end by 1 base, with 9 bases between. CDR3 DNA sequence: TGTGCCAGCAGCTCCTCCAGGGGCACAGATACGCAGTATTTT. As protein: CASSSSRGTDTQYF.

The rearrangement uses TRBV5-8 and TRBJ1-5; D remains ambiguous. Trimming cost V 0 bases and J 4 bases, with 5 bases left between them. Per germline, CDR1 SGHTS and CDR2 YDEGEE. The CDR3 is made up of 13 amino acids. CDR3 protein: CASSLVGNQPQHF. DNA for the CDR3: TGTGCCAGCAGCTTGGTCGGTAATCAGCCCCAGCATTTT.

This clone appeared once. The rearrangement joins TRBV4-3 to TRBJ2-7, with a weak D call TRBD2 (7 bases). Germline values: CDR1 LGHNA, CDR2 YSLEER. Between the trimmed V and J ends, which lost 4 bases and 4 bases, there was a span of 17 bases. CDR3 length: 15 residues. CDR3: CASSPGVGGAYEQYF. The CDR3 coding sequence is TGCGCCAGCAGCCCCGGGGTGGGGGGGGCTTACGAGCAGTACTTC.

This clone came up once. The rearrangement joins TRBV19 to TRBJ2-1; TRBD2 is a possible D gene (6 bases). Per germline, CDR1 LNHDA and CDR2 SQIVND (reference sequence). The germline V and J ends were trimmed by 7 bases and 5 bases, with 12 bases remaining between them. The CDR3 has 13 amino acids. The CDR3 DNA reads as TGTGCCAGTAAGGAGGGGCCCAACAATGAGCAGTTCTTC. Protein: CASKEGPNNEQFF.

J is TRBJ1-6 and V is TRBV7-2, with D hard to call. The V end was cut by 5 bases, the J end by 7 bases, with 9 bases between. Germline V gene data show CDR1 as SGHTA and CDR2 as FQGNSA. This CDR3 region has 13 residues. The CDR3 region is CASSPNSNSPLHF. The CDR3 region has the DNA TGTGCCAGCAGCCCAAACAGCAATTCACCCCTCCACTTT.

The rearrangement joins TRBV5-1 to TRBJ2-3; 13 bases are shared with TRBD2. J was trimmed by 8 bases and V by 2 bases; bases with no gene match: 5. The CDR3 has 15 residues. The V gene's germline CDR1 is SGHRS and CDR2 YFSETQ. CDR3 nucleotides: TGCGCCAGCAGCTTACTAGCGGGGGGGCGTCGTACGCAGTATTTT. This sequence encodes CASSLLAGGRRTQYF.

The rearrangement joins TRBV7-9 to TRBJ1-3; D may be TRBD1 (6 bases). The CDR3 is made up of 13 amino acids. Germline-derived CDR1 and CDR2 are SEHNR and FQNEAQ (reference sequence). V gave up 5 bases and J gave up 8 bases, with 13 bases separating them. CDR3 in amino acids: CASSPLYRDTIYF. CDR3 DNA sequence: TGTGCCAGCAGCCCGCTTTACAGGGACACCATATATTTT.

The chain joins TRBV29-1 to TRBJ2-1; D is perhaps TRBD1 (6 bases). The CDR3 is made up of 15 amino acids. The V and J ends lost 4 bases and 12 bases respectively, with 25 bases between them. Germline V CDR1 and CDR2: SQVTM, ANQGSEA. The CDR3 region has the DNA TGCAGCGTTGTTGGGATAGGACAGCGGTCGGGGAGGCAGTTCTTC. Protein product: CSVVGIGQRSGRQFF.

This clone came up once. The chain employs TRBV11-2 and TRBJ1-4, with 8 nucleotides matching TRBD1. Looked up from germline, CDR1 is SGHAT and CDR2 is FQNNGV. The CDR3 is 15 residues long. The ends lost 5 bases at V and 8 bases at J; junction bases unmatched: 10. CDR3 amino acids: CASSDYRDRQEKLFF. CDR3 coding DNA: TGTGCCAGCAGCGATTACCGGGACAGGCAGGAAAAACTGTTTTTT.

The sample holds a few counts of this clone. The CDR3 protein is CASRDRTGSNYGYTF. The CDR3 region has the DNA TGTGCCAGCAGAGACAGGACAGGGTCTAACTATGGCTACACCTTC. J is TRBJ1-2 and V is TRBV6-6; 8 bases are shared with TRBD1. Germline-derived CDR1 and CDR2 are MNHNY and SVGAGI (reference sequence). V shed 6 bases and J 0 bases; nucleotides not matched to a gene: 6. This CDR3 spans 15 amino acids.

The chain employs TRBV7-9 and TRBJ1-1; 7 bases are shared with TRBD1. V trimming: 5 bases; J trimming: 7 bases; junction bases outside the gene matches: 13. CDR1 and CDR2 from the germline V gene are SEHNR and FQNEAQ (reference sequence). The CDR3 length is 15 residues. CDR3 DNA: TGTGCCAGCAGCGCCCGCTCAGGGGGAGAAGGTGAAGCTTTCTTT. This encodes CASSARSGGEGEAFF.

The genes are TRBV2 and TRBJ2-1; maybe TRBD1 (6 bases). This CDR3 region has 12 residues. V gave up 6 bases and J gave up 6 bases, with 9 bases separating them. From germline, CDR1 is SNHLY and CDR2 FYNNEI. This chain's CDR3 is CASSTDSNEQFF. CDR3 sequence (DNA): TGTGCCAGCAGCACGGACAGCAATGAGCAGTTCTTC.

J is TRBJ1-3 and V is TRBV5-1; D possibly corresponds to TRBD1 (5 bases). The CDR3 is made up of 16 amino acids. V was trimmed by 3 bases and J by 0 bases, leaving 13 bases between them. Germline loops: CDR1 SGHRS, CDR2 YFSETQ. CDR3 nucleotide sequence: TGCGCCAGCAGCTGGTCTGTTCAGGGCTCTGGAAACACCATATATTTT. Translated: CASSWSVQGSGNTIYF. Together with reference TRBV5-1 and TRBJ1-3, the CDR3 gives the full variable domain: KAGVTQTPRYLIKTRGQQVTLSCSPISGHRSVSWYQQTPGQGLQFLFEYFSETQRNKGNFPGRFSGRQFSNSRSEMNVSTLELGDSALYLCASSWSVQGSGNTIYFGEGSWLTVV.

CDR3 residues: CASSLQGAAYNEQFF. For the CDR3, the DNA is TGTGCCAGCAGCCTACAGGGGGCAGCCTACAATGAGCAGTTCTTC. The rearrangement links TRBV2 to TRBJ2-1; 9 bases are shared with TRBD1. The CDR3 sequence is 15 residues long. Germline CDR1 SNHLY, CDR2 FYNNEI. With 6 bases clipped from V and 2 bases from J, the junction kept 5 bases outside the gene matches.

CDR3 amino acids: CASSAASGGRTDTQYF. For the CDR3, the DNA is TGCGCCAGCAGTGCTGCTAGCGGGGGGCGCACAGATACGCAGTATTTT. This sequence joins TRBV10-1 and TRBJ2-3; 11 bases map to TRBD2. The CDR3 runs to 16 residues. CDR1 and CDR2 from the germline V gene are WNHNN and SYGVQD (reference sequence). After removal of 4 bases from V and 1 base from J, the junction contained 4 bases not matched to a gene.

This chain uses TRBV29-1 with TRBJ2-7, with a weak D call TRBD1 (5 bases). Trimming took 5 bases from V and 0 from J, leaving 17 bases between them. Germline CDR1 is SQVTM and CDR2 is ANQGSEA. The CDR3 length is 15 residues. The DNA for the CDR3 is TGCAGCGTTTTTGTCCCAGGGTCCCCCTCCTACGAGCAGTACTTC. Translating it yields CSVFVPGSPSYEQYF.

This clone showed up just a few times. This chain uses TRBV15 with TRBJ1-1; the D is unclear. CDR1 and CDR2 from the germline V gene are LNHNV and YYDKDF (reference sequence). Trimming shortened V by 6 bases and J by 4 bases, and 12 bases separated the two germline ends. This CDR3 has 13 amino acids. CDR3 sequence: CATSVSSGTEAFF. Written as DNA, the CDR3 is TGTGCCACCAGTGTCTCGTCGGGCACTGAAGCTTTCTTT.